One sample yielded the 24 T cell receptor beta chains listed below, sequenced in a study of blood T cell repertoires in COVID-19. Sequencing used immunoSEQ multiplex PCR; TCRdb keeps in-frame clones, though not all of them. The sample has 320,000 or so clones; around 84% are singletons. The source material was PBMCs or T cells enriched from blood (not recorded which). The receptor set was obtained from a woman between 25 and 40 years old who had been exposed to COVID-19.

This chain connects TRBV7-9 to TRBJ1-6; D gene uncertain. V was shortened by 4 bases and J by 7 bases, with 5 bases between the two germline ends. From germline, CDR1 is SEHNR and CDR2 FQNEAQ (reference sequence). The CDR3 runs 12 residues. The CDR3 here is CASSSGNSPLHF. For the CDR3, the DNA is TGTGCCAGCAGCTCGGGGAATTCACCCCTCCACTTT.

The genes are TRBV6-4 and TRBJ1-6; D gene ambiguous. CDR1 and CDR2 (germline): MRHNA, SNTAGT. The CDR3 has 18 amino acids. V was clipped by 0 bases and J by 3 bases, with 15 bases between them. Written as DNA, the CDR3 is TGTGCCAGCAGTGACTCGGTGCGGGGAGGGTTCTATAATTCACCCCTCCACTTT. This sequence encodes CASSDSVRGGFYNSPLHF.

The chain is built from TRBV5-1 and TRBJ1-5; the D gene is possibly TRBD1 (6 bases). The CDR3 extends over 15 amino acids. V lost 0 bases and J 3 bases, leaving 10 bases between the germline ends. Germline V lookup: CDR1 SGHRS, CDR2 YFSETQ. CDR3 residues: CASSLEGQLNQPQHF. The CDR3 DNA sequence: TGCGCCAGCAGCTTGGAGGGACAACTCAATCAGCCCCAGCATTTT. The variable domain in full, completed from reference TRBV5-1 and TRBJ1-5, reads KAGVTQTPRYLIKTRGQQVTLSCSPISGHRSVSWYQQTPGQGLQFLFEYFSETQRNKGNFPGRFSGRQFSNSRSEMNVSTLELGDSALYLCASSLEGQLNQPQHFGDGTRLSIL.

This clone came up once. The chain is built from TRBV4-2 and TRBJ2-1, with TRBD1 matching over 11 bases. The germline V gene encodes CDR1 LGHNA and CDR2 YNFKEQ. V shed 0 bases, J shed 4 bases, and the junction held 5 bases outside the gene matches. The CDR3 has 17 amino acids. Here the CDR3 DNA reads TGTGCCAGCAGCCAAGATTGGGGGACAGGGGGGTACAATGAGCAGTTCTTC. It translates to CASSQDWGTGGYNEQFF.

This chain uses TRBV5-6 with TRBJ1-2; D call uncertain. The CDR3 length is 14 residues. Deletions cut 4 bases from V and 4 bases from J, with 14 bases between. Germline CDR1 and CDR2: SGHDT and YYEEEE. Here the CDR3 reads CASSPVQPAYGYTF. CDR3 nucleotides: TGTGCCAGCAGCCCAGTACAGCCTGCCTATGGCTACACCTTC.

The chain has TRBV28 and TRBJ2-2; D perhaps matches TRBD1 (7 bases). From germline, CDR1 is MDHEN and CDR2 SYDVKM. The CDR3 covers 15 residues. Trimming removed 7 bases at V and 8 bases at J, with 20 bases between. The CDR3 DNA follows: TGTGCCAGCACTAGATCCCCAGGGGGAGGAGGGGAGCTGTTTTTT. It translates to CASTRSPGGGGELFF. The full variable domain, rest sourced from reference TRBV28 and TRBJ2-2, is DVKVTQSSRYLVKRTGEKVFLECVQDMDHENMFWYRQDPGLGLRLIYFSYDVKMKEKGDIPEGYSVSREKKERFSLILESASTNQTSMYLCASTRSPGGGGELFFGEGSRLTVL.

This chain links TRBV27 with TRBJ2-1; TRBD2 agrees at 9 bases. Germline lookup yields CDR1 MNHEY and CDR2 SMNVEV (reference sequence). This CDR3 is 18 amino acids long. V dropped 4 bases and J dropped 8; count of bases not matched to a gene: 18. CDR3 protein: CASSSPLGASGIVDEQFF. The CDR3 DNA reads as TGTGCCAGCAGTTCACCACTCGGGGCTAGCGGGATAGTAGATGAGCAGTTCTTC.

A single count supports this clone. The V and J genes are TRBV2 and TRBJ2-1, with D unclear. The length of the CDR3 is 11 residues. Looked up from germline, CDR1 is SNHLY and CDR2 is FYNNEI. V lost 8 bases and J lost 4, with 6 bases in between. The CDR3 coding sequence is TGTGCCAGCCAAGCATACAATGAGCAGTTCTTC. Translated: CASQAYNEQFF.

V and J are TRBV19 and TRBJ2-6, with TRBD1 matching 8 bases. The CDR3 runs to 18 residues. Trimming at V came to 3 bases and at J to 0 bases, leaving 7 bases not matched to a gene. CDR1 and CDR2 from the germline V gene are LNHDA and SQIVND (reference sequence). CDR3 nucleotide sequence: TGTGCCAGTAGTATGGCAGGGACAGGCTTCTCTGGGGCCAACGTCCTGACTTTC. The encoded protein is CASSMAGTGFSGANVLTF. The full variable domain, rest sourced from reference TRBV19 and TRBJ2-6, is DGGITQSPKYLFRKEGQNVTLSCEQNLNHDAMYWYRQDPGQGLRLIYYSQIVNDFQKGDIAEGYSVSREKKESFPLTVTSAQKNPTAFYLCASSMAGTGFSGANVLTFGAGSRLTVL.

The chain employs TRBV5-1 and TRBJ1-1, with 11 bases aligning to TRBD1. Looked up from germline, CDR1 is SGHRS and CDR2 is YFSETQ. Losses at the gene ends were 4 bases for V and 5 bases for J; bases not matched to a gene: 4. The CDR3 consists of 14 residues. CDR3 coding DNA: TGCGCCAGCAGCCCGGGACAGGGGGTAACTGAAGCTTTCTTT. This codes for CASSPGQGVTEAFF.

The chain is built from TRBV19 and TRBJ1-2; maybe TRBD1 (6 bases). The germline gives CDR1 LNHDA, CDR2 SQIVND (reference sequence). V lost 4 bases and J lost 1, with 10 bases in between. CDR3 length equals 14 residues. As DNA, the CDR3 is TGTGCCAGTAGTACAAAACAGGGTAACTATGGCTACACCTTC. Amino acids: CASSTKQGNYGYTF.

Only one count was recorded for this clone. The chain carries TRBV21-1 and TRBJ2-5; TRBD2 is the table's D call, not checked against the DNA. TRBV21-1 is labeled a pseudogene. The CDR3 is 15 amino acids. Here the CDR3 reads CASRSPRGGQETQYF. The CDR3 nucleotides read TGTGCCAGCAGAAGTCCCCGGGGAGGCCAAGAGACCCAGTACTTC.

This clone was picked up a small number of times. The V call is TRBV24-1, the J call TRBJ2-7; D is perhaps TRBD1 (6 bases). V lost 2 bases, J lost 2 bases, and 12 bases lay in between. Germline lookup yields CDR1 KGHDR and CDR2 SFDVKD. There are 15 residues in the CDR3. The CDR3 DNA sequence: TGTGCCACCAGTGATTCGAGACAGGCTACCTACGAGCAGTACTTC. It codes for CATSDSRQATYEQYF.

This clone was detected only once. V usage is TRBV9 and J usage is TRBJ2-3, with 12 nucleotides matching TRBD2. The trim removed 3 bases at V and 0 bases at J, leaving 11 bases unmatched. The CDR3 totals 19 residues. Looked up from germline, CDR1 is SGDLS and CDR2 is YYNGEE. The CDR3 sequence: CASSALGLAGRYSTDTQYF. For the CDR3, the DNA is TGTGCCAGCAGCGCTTTAGGACTAGCGGGGAGGTATAGCACAGATACGCAGTATTTT.

The chain carries TRBV7-8 and TRBJ2-7; TRBD1 matches at 8 bases. Germline lookup yields CDR1 SGHVS and CDR2 FQNEAQ. With V trimmed by 2 bases and J by 3 bases, 18 bases remained unmatched. CDR3 size: 19 residues. CDR3 sequence reads: CASSLWGVAGGVSFYEQYF. CDR3 nucleotides: TGTGCCAGCAGCTTATGGGGGGTGGCAGGGGGCGTCAGTTTCTACGAGCAGTACTTC.

This chain connects TRBV7-2 to TRBJ1-1, with D perhaps matching TRBD1 (6 bases). The V end lost 4 bases, the J end lost 1 base, and 10 bases lay between the germline ends. CDR1 and CDR2 (germline): SGHTA, FQGNSA. The CDR3 length is 14 residues. The CDR3 bases are TGTGCCAGCAGCTCGGGGACAACGAACACTGAAGCTTTCTTT. Amino acid sequence: CASSSGTTNTEAFF.

This rearrangement joins TRBV20-1 to TRBJ1-2; a possible D gene is TRBD1 (5 bases). Germline CDR1 reads DFQATT; CDR2 reads SNEGSKA (reference sequence). The V and J ends lost 3 bases and 8 bases respectively, with 13 bases between them. This CDR3 contains 12 residues. This CDR3 reads CSASLQGRGYTF. The CDR3 coding sequence is TGCAGTGCTAGTCTGCAGGGCCGCGGCTACACCTTC.

J is TRBJ1-6 and V is TRBV3-1 (or the pseudogene TRBV3-2), with 7 bases aligning to TRBD1. V lost 1 base to trimming and J lost 10 bases; unmatched junction nucleotides: 4. This CDR3 is 14 amino acids long. Germline values: CDR1 LGHDT, CDR2 YNNKEL (reference sequence). CDR3 nucleotides: TGTGCCAGCAGCCAAGGACAGGGATCCTCACCCCTCCACTTT. It translates to CASSQGQGSSPLHF.

The J gene is TRBJ2-2, the V gene TRBV7-3, with D possibly matching TRBD1 (6 bases). The V end lost 5 bases, the J end lost 3 bases, and 10 bases lay between the germline ends. The germline V gene encodes CDR1 SGHTA and CDR2 FQGTGA. The CDR3 has 14 residues. The CDR3 region has the DNA TGTGCCAGCAGCCCAAACAGGGACACCGGGGAGCTGTTTTTT. This gives the protein CASSPNRDTGELFF. Full variable domain (rest looked up from reference TRBV7-3 and TRBJ2-2): GAGVSQTPSNKVTEKGKYVELRCDPISGHTALYWYRQSLGQGPEFLIYFQGTGAADDSGLPNDRFFAVRPEGSVSTLKIQRTERGDSAVYLCASSPNRDTGELFFGEGSRLTVL.

The chain combines TRBV28 with TRBJ1-1; D is perhaps TRBD1 (6 bases). V lost 5 bases and J 4 bases, leaving 17 bases between the germline ends. Germline V gene data show CDR1 as MDHEN and CDR2 as SYDVKM. The CDR3 is 15 residues long. The chain's CDR3 is CASSLPGEKSTEAFF. CDR3 DNA sequence: TGTGCCAGCAGTCTCCCAGGGGAAAAGAGCACTGAAGCTTTCTTT.

CDR3 sequence: CASSLLREGRHNEQFF. The DNA of the CDR3 is TGTGCCAGCAGCTTACTGCGGGAGGGCCGCCACAATGAGCAGTTCTTC. The gene calls are TRBV7-8 and TRBJ2-1; 9 bases fit TRBD2. Losses at the gene ends were 2 bases for V and 5 bases for J; bases not matched to a gene: 7. The CDR3 spans 16 residues. CDR1 SGHVS and CDR2 FQNEAQ come from the germline V gene.

The chain carries TRBV5-1 and TRBJ2-5, with D possibly matching TRBD2 (5 bases). Trimming left V 4 bases short and J 3 bases short, with 13 bases between. This CDR3 is built from 14 residues. Germline V gene data show CDR1 as SGHRS and CDR2 as YFSETQ. The CDR3 DNA is TGCGCCAGCAGCCCCGGTGGAGGAAAAGAGACCCAGTACTTC. It is translated as CASSPGGGKETQYF.

The chain couples TRBV5-1 to TRBJ2-2; 9 nucleotides align to TRBD2. V gave up 3 bases and J gave up 5 bases; unmatched junction bases: 5. Germline V lookup: CDR1 SGHRS, CDR2 YFSETQ. The CDR3 consists of 15 residues. CDR3 amino acids: CASSSGTSLTGELFF. The CDR3 coding sequence is TGCGCCAGCAGCTCCGGGACTAGCCTTACCGGGGAGCTGTTTTTT.

This chain uses TRBV12-3 or TRBV12-4 with TRBJ1-3; D call uncertain. This CDR3 comprises 13 residues. V lost 2 bases and J 4 bases, leaving 6 bases between the germline ends. The CDR3 DNA follows: TGTGCCAGCAGTTTATTAGAAGGAAACACCATATATTTT. As protein: CASSLLEGNTIYF.